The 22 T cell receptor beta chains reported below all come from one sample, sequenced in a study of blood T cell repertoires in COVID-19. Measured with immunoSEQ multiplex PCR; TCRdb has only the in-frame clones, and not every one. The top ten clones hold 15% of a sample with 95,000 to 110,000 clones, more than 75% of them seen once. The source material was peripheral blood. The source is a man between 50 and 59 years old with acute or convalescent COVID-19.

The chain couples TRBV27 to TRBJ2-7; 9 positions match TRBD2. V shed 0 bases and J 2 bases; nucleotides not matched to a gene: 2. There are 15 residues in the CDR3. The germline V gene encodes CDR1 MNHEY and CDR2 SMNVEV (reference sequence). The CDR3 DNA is TGTGCCAGCAGTTTATCCGCGGGAGGGCCCTACGAGCAGTACTTC. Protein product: CASSLSAGGPYEQYF.

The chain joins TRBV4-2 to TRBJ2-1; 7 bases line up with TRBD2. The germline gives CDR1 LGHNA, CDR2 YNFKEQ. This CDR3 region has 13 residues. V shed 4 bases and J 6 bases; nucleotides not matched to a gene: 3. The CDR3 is CASSRGEGNEQFF. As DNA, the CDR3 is TGTGCCAGCAGCCGGGGGGAGGGCAATGAGCAGTTCTTC.

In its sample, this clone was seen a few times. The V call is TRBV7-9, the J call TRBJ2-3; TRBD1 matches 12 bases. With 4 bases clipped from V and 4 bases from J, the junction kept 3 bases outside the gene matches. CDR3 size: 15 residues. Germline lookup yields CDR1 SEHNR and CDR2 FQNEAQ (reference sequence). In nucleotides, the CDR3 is TGTGCCAGCAGCTGGGGACAGGGGGCCTCAGATACGCAGTATTTT. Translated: CASSWGQGASDTQYF.

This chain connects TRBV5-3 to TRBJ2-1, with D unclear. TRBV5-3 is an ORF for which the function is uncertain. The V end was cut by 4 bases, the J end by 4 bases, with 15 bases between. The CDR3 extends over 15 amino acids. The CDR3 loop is CARSPHQVPYNEQFF. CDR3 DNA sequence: TGTGCCAGAAGCCCCCATCAGGTCCCTTACAATGAGCAGTTCTTC.

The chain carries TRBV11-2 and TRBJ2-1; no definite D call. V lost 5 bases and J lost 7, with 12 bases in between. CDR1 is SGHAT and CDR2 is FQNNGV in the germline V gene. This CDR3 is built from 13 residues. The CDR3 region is CASSRMPGNEQFF. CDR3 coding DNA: TGTGCCAGCAGCCGAATGCCGGGTAATGAGCAGTTCTTC.

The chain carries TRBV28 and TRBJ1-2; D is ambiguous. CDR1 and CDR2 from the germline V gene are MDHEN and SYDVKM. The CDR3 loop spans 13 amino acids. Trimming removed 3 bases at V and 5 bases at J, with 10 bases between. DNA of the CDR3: TGTGCCAGCAGTTTGGCGGCGAGTTATGGCTACACCTTC. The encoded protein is CASSLAASYGYTF.

Here the CDR3 DNA reads TGCAGCGCGAGACAGGCTCTCGCCGGGGAGCTGTTTTTT. Amino acid sequence: CSARQALAGELFF. V is TRBV29-1 and J is TRBJ2-2; maybe TRBD1 (6 bases). The CDR3 spans 13 residues. Trimming stripped 7 bases from V and 6 bases from J, with 15 bases between. Germline V CDR1 and CDR2: SQVTM, ANQGSEA.

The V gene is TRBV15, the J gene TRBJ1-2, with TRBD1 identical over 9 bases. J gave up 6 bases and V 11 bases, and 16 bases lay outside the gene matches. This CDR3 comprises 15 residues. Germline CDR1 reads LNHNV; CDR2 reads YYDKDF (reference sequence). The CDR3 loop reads CAFLILDRGPDGYTF. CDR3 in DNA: TGTGCCTTCTTAATACTGGACAGGGGTCCCGATGGCTACACCTTC.

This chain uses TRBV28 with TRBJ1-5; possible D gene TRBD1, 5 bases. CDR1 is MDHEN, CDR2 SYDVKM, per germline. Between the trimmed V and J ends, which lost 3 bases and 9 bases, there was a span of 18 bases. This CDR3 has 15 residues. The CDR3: CASSFLIQAAAPQHF. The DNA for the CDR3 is TGTGCCAGCAGTTTTTTAATACAGGCGGCTGCGCCCCAGCATTTT.

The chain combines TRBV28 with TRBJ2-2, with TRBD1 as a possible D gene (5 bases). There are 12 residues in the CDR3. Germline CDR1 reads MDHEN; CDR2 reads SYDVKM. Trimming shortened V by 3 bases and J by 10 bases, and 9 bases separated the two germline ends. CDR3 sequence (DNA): TGTGCCAGCAGTTTCGGACAAGCGGAGCTGTTTTTT. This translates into CASSFGQAELFF.

The CDR3 region has the DNA TGCGCCAGCCGCAGGACTAGCGGGAGTGAGACCCAGTACTTC. This translates into CASRRTSGSETQYF. V and J are TRBV5-1 and TRBJ2-5, with TRBD2 identical over 13 bases. The CDR3 consists of 14 residues. Germline CDR1 and CDR2: SGHRS and YFSETQ. Unmatched junction bases numbered 5, after V lost 7 bases and J lost 5 bases.

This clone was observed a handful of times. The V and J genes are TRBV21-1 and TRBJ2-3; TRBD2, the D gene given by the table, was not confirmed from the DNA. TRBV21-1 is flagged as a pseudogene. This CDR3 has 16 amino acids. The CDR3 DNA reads TGTGCCAGCAGCAGAAGACTAGCGGGAGGCGCAGATACGCAGTATTTT. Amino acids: CASSRRLAGGADTQYF.

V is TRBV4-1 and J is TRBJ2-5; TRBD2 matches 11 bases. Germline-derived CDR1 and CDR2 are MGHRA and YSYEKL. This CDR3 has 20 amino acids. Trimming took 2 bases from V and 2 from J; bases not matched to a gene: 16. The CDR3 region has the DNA TGCGCCAGCAGCCAACAACCATTTAGCGGGAGGGCCTTAGGGCAAGAGACCCAGTACTTC. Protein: CASSQQPFSGRALGQETQYF.

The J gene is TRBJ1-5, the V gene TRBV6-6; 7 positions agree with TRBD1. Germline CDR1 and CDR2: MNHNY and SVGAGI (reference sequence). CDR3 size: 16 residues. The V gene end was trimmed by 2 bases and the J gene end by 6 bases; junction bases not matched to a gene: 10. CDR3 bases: TGTGCCAGCAGTTACGCCAATGACAGGGACACTCAGCCCCAGCATTTT. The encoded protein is CASSYANDRDTQPQHF.

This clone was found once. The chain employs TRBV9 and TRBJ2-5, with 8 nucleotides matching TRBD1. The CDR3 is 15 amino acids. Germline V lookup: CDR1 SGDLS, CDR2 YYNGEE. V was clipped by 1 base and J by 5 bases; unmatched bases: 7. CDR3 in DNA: TGTGCCAGCAGCGTACTTGGACAGGGATGGGAGACCCAGTACTTC. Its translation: CASSVLGQGWETQYF.

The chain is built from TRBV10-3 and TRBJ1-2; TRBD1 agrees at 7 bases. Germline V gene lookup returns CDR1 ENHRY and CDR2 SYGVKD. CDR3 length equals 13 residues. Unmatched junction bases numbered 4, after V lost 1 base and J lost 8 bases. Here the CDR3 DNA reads TGTGCCATCAGTGAGTGGACAGGTCTGGGCTACACCTTC. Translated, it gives CAISEWTGLGYTF.

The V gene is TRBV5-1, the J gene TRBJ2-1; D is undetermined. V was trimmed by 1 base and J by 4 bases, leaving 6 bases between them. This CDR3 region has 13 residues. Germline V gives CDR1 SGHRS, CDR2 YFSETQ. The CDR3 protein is CASSLPLYNEQFF. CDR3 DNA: TGCGCCAGCAGCTTGCCCCTGTACAATGAGCAGTTCTTC.

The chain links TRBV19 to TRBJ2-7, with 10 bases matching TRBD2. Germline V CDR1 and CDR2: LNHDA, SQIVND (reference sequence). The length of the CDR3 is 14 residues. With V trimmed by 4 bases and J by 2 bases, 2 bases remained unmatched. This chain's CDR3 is CASSRGTSAYEQYF. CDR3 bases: TGTGCCAGTAGTAGAGGGACTAGCGCCTACGAGCAGTACTTC.

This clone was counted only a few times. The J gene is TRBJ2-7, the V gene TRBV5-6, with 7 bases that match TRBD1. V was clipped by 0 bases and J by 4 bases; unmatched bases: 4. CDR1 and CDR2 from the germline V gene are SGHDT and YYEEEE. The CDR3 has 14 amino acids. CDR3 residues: CASSLETGWYEQYF. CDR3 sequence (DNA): TGTGCCAGCAGCTTGGAGACAGGGTGGTACGAGCAGTACTTC.

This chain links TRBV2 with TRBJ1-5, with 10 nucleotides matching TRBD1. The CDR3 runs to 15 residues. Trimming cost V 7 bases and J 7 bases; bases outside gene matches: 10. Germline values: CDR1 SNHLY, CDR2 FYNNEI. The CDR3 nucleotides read TGTGCCAGCACCACCGGGACAGGGGTGGGGCAGCCCCAGCATTTT. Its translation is CASTTGTGVGQPQHF.

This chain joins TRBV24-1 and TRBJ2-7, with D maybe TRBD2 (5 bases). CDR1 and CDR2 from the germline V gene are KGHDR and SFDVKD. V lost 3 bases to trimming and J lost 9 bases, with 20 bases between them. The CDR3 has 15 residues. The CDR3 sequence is CATSDPGLSTTGQYF. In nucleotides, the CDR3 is TGTGCCACCAGTGATCCCGGACTTTCTACTACGGGGCAGTACTTC.

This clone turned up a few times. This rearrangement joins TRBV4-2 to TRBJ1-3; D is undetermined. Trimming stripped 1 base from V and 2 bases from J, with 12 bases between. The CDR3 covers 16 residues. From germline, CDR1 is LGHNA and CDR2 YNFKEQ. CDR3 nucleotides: TGTGCCAGCAGCCAAGCCGGCAGGTCTACTGGAAACACCATATATTTT. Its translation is CASSQAGRSTGNTIYF.